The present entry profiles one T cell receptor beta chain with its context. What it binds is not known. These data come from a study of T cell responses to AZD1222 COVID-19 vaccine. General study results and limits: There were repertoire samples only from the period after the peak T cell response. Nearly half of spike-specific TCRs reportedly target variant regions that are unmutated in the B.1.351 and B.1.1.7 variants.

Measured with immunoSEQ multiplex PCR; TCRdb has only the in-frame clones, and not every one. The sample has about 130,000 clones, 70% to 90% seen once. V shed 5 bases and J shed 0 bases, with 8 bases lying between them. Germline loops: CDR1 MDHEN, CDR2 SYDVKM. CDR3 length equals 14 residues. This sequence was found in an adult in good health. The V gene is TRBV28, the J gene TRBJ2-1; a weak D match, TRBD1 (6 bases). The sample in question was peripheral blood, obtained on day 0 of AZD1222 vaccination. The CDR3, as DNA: TGTGCCAGCAGTGGACAGACCTCCTACAATGAGCAGTTCTTC. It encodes CASSGQTSYNEQFF.